This T cell receptor beta chain stems from a study of shared clonotypes between healthy human individuals. This clone was picked up many times. Repertoires were generated with immunoSEQ multiplex PCR, while TCRdb's copy carries only in-frame clones and drops some. The sample includes 800,000 to 1,200,000 clones, around 78% seen only once; the top ten take approximately 0.5%. The receptor was derived from a man between 18 and 35 years old in good health. Some clones in this sample may be carry-over from other donors' samples. Sequenced input: memory CD4+ T cells from PBMCs. Subset described: CD45RA-negative fraction.

CDR3 in DNA: TGTGCCATCAGTGAGTCGGGCCTCTCTGGGGCCAACGTCCTGACTTTC. It translates to CAISESGLSGANVLTF. The chain recombines TRBV10-3 with TRBJ2-6; D not resolved. This CDR3 spans 16 amino acids. Germline lookup yields CDR1 ENHRY and CDR2 SYGVKD. V lost 0 bases, J lost 0 bases, and 6 bases lay in between.